Below, 13 T cell receptor beta chains from the same sample are listed, as sequenced in a study of OX40 agonist ivuxolimab in advanced cancers. Measured with immunoSEQ multiplex PCR; TCRdb has only the in-frame clones, and not every one. Among tens of thousands of clones listed, over 80% were seen once. The sequenced sample was CD4+ or CD8+ T cells sorted from blood, obtained in a trial of the OX40 agonist ivuxolimab. The receptors originated from an adult with an advanced solid tumor such as melanoma, head and neck, liver or kidney cancer.

The chain links TRBV28 to TRBJ1-5, with D perhaps matching TRBD1 (6 bases). The CDR3 runs 16 residues. The V gene's germline CDR1 is MDHEN and CDR2 SYDVKM. V shed 3 bases and J shed 0 bases, with 12 bases lying between them. CDR3: CASSFRQENSNQPQHF. The CDR3 coding sequence is TGTGCCAGCAGTTTCAGACAGGAGAATAGCAATCAGCCCCAGCATTTT.

V usage is TRBV28 and J usage is TRBJ2-3; 7 bases line up with TRBD2. The CDR3 consists of 14 residues. In germline, CDR1 is MDHEN, CDR2 SYDVKM. The CDR3 region is CAVSGDVSTDTQYF. The CDR3 coding sequence is TGTGCTGTCAGCGGGGACGTATCCACAGATACGCAGTATTTT. The whole variable domain, filled in from reference TRBV28 and TRBJ2-3, reads DVKVTQSSRYLVKRTGEKVFLECVQDMDHENMFWYRQDPGLGLRLIYFSYDVKMKEKGDIPEGYSVSREKKERFSLILESASTNQTSMYLCAVSGDVSTDTQYFGPGTRLTVL.

J is TRBJ2-7 and V is TRBV28; 8 nucleotides match TRBD1. V lost 2 bases, J lost 5 bases, and 14 bases stayed unmatched. The CDR3 totals 17 residues. Germline V gene sequence: CDR1 MDHEN, CDR2 SYDVKM. CDR3 nucleotides: TGTGCCAGCAGTTTAATTAGAGGATGGCAGACAGGGGACGAGCAGTACTTC. It is translated as CASSLIRGWQTGDEQYF.

This clone occurred once. The rearrangement uses TRBV19 and TRBJ1-1; D uncertain. The germline V gene has CDR1 LNHDA and CDR2 SQIVND (reference sequence). V was cut by 6 bases and J by 4 bases, with 6 bases left in between. There are 11 residues in the CDR3. The CDR3: CASRVVTEAFF. CDR3 in DNA: TGTGCCAGTAGGGTTGTCACTGAAGCTTTCTTT.

This rearrangement joins TRBV5-1 to TRBJ2-3, with 10 nucleotides matching TRBD1. CDR1 is SGHRS, CDR2 YFSETQ, per germline. The V segment lost 3 bases and the J segment 4 bases; nucleotides outside the gene matches: 11. There are 17 residues in the CDR3. The CDR3, as DNA: TGCGCCAGCAGCTCGATAGCTCCGGGACAGGGGTCAGATACGCAGTATTTT. Translating it yields CASSSIAPGQGSDTQYF.

The chain is built from TRBV7-2 and TRBJ2-6; D may be TRBD1 (5 bases). V was pared by 3 bases and J by 0 bases, with 18 bases between. This CDR3 has 19 amino acids. Germline assignment: CDR1 SGHTA and CDR2 FQGNSA. CDR3 sequence reads: CASSFPVKDSGSGANVLTF. The CDR3 coding sequence is TGTGCCAGCAGCTTTCCAGTAAAAGACAGTGGCTCTGGGGCCAACGTCCTGACTTTC.

The chain employs TRBV5-1 and TRBJ2-1, with 16 bases that match TRBD2. The J segment lost 7 bases and the V segment lost 3 bases, leaving 13 bases of the junction unmatched. This CDR3 is 19 amino acids long. Germline CDR1 and CDR2: SGHRS and YFSETQ. DNA of the CDR3: TGCGCCAGCAGCTCCCCGAGGGGACTAGCGGGAGGGCCGGAAAATGAGCAGTTCTTC. Protein sequence: CASSSPRGLAGGPENEQFF.

The chain recombines TRBV5-4 with TRBJ2-1, with 10 bases lining up with TRBD2. The CDR3 contains 16 residues. Per germline, CDR1 SGHNT and CDR2 YYREEE (reference sequence). V lost 1 base to trimming and J lost 5 bases; unmatched junction nucleotides: 6. CDR3 in amino acids: CASSLKLAGDHNEQFF. The CDR3 bases are TGTGCCAGCAGCTTGAAGCTAGCGGGGGACCACAATGAGCAGTTCTTC.

This chain uses TRBV5-6 with TRBJ2-5; 8 positions agree with TRBD2. The V gene end was trimmed by 0 bases and the J gene end by 3 bases; junction bases not matched to a gene: 7. Germline-derived CDR1 and CDR2 are SGHDT and YYEEEE. The CDR3 consists of 16 residues. The DNA for the CDR3 is TGTGCCAGCAGCTTGGCCACCGGGAGGGCCGAAGAGACCCAGTACTTC. Its protein is CASSLATGRAEETQYF.

This clone was observed a single time. The chain joins TRBV6-5 to TRBJ2-7; D is possibly TRBD1 or TRBD2 (6 bases each). Looked up from germline, CDR1 is MNHEY and CDR2 is SVGAGI. V was pared by 0 bases and J by 2 bases, with 14 bases between. The CDR3 is 16 residues long. In DNA form, the CDR3 reads TGTGCCAGCAGTTACTCGATGTCGGGGGCCGCCTACGAGCAGTACTTC. Protein: CASSYSMSGAAYEQYF.

The genes are TRBV4-3 and TRBJ2-7; D uncertain. This CDR3 region has 14 residues. Trimming took off 0 bases at V and 2 bases at J, with 8 bases between the two ends. Germline CDR1 and CDR2: LGHNA and YSLEER. In DNA form, the CDR3 reads TGCGCCAGCAGCCAAGACAGGTCTGCCTACGAGCAGTACTTC. It is translated as CASSQDRSAYEQYF.

The J gene is TRBJ2-7, the V gene TRBV11-3, with a weak D call TRBD1 (6 bases). The V gene lost 4 bases and the J gene lost 5 bases, with 12 bases spanning the gap. Germline CDR1 SGHNT, CDR2 YENEEA. The CDR3 is 13 amino acids. Here the CDR3 DNA reads TGTGCCAGCAGCTACCTTGGGGGCGACGAGCAGTACTTC. This translates into CASSYLGGDEQYF. Based on the CDR3 plus reference TRBV11-3 and TRBJ2-7, the full variable domain is EAGVVQSPRYKIIEKKQPVAFWCNPISGHNTLYWYLQNLGQGPELLIRYENEEAVDDSQLPKDRFSAERLKGVDSTLKIQPAELGDSAVYLCASSYLGGDEQYFGPGTRLTVT.

The chain links TRBV16 to TRBJ1-1, with D possibly TRBD1 on 5 matching bases. This CDR3 is 16 amino acids long. CDR1 is KGHSY and CDR2 is FQNENV in the germline V gene. V dropped 1 base and J dropped 4 bases, with 16 bases sitting between them. The CDR3: CASSQFGRDGGTEAFF. In DNA form, the CDR3 reads TGTGCCAGCAGCCAATTTGGTAGGGACGGCGGCACTGAAGCTTTCTTT.